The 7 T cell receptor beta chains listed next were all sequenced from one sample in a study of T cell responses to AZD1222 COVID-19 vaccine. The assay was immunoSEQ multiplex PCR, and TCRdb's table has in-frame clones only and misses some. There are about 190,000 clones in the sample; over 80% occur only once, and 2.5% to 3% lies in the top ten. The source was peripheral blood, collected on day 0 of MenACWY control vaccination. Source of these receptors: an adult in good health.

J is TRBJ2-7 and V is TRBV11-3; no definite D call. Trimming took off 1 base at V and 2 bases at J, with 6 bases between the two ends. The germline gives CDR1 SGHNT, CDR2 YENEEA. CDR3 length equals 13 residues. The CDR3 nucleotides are TGTGCCAGCAGCTTAGCGGCGGCCTACGAGCAGTACTTC. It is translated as CASSLAAAYEQYF.

The CDR3 sequence is CASTAVQGQETQYF. CDR3 in DNA: TGTGCCAGTACCGCGGTCCAGGGCCAAGAGACCCAGTACTTC. The genes are TRBV19 and TRBJ2-5, with a weak D call TRBD1 (5 bases). This CDR3 has 14 residues. Trimming left V 7 bases short and J 1 base short, with 13 bases between. Germline loops: CDR1 LNHDA, CDR2 SQIVND (reference sequence).

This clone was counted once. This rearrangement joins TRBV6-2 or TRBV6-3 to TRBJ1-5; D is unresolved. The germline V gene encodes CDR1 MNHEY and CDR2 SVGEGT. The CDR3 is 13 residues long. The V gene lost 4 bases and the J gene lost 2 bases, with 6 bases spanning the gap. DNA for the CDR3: TGTGCCAGCAGTTCCTTCGGCAATCAGCCCCAGCATTTT. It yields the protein CASSSFGNQPQHF.

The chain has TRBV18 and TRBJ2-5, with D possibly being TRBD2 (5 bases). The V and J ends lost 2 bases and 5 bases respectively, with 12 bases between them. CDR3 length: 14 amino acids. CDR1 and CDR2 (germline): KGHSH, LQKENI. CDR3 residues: CASSPSRGGETQYF. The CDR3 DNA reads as TGTGCCAGCTCACCAAGCCGGGGTGGCGAGACCCAGTACTTC.

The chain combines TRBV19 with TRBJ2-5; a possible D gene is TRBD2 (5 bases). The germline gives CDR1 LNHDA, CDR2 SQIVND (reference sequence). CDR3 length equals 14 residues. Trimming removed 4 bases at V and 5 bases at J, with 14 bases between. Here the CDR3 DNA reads TGTGCCAGTAGTAGGGGAGCTATCTACGAGACCCAGTACTTC. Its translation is CASSRGAIYETQYF. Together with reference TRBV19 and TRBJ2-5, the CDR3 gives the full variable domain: DGGITQSPKYLFRKEGQNVTLSCEQNLNHDAMYWYRQDPGQGLRLIYYSQIVNDFQKGDIAEGYSVSREKKESFPLTVTSAQKNPTAFYLCASSRGAIYETQYFGPGTRLLVL.

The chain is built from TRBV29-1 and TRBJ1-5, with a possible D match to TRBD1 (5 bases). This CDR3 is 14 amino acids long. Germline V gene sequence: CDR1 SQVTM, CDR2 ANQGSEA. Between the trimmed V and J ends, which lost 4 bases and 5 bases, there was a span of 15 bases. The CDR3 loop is CSVGGSQGDQPQHF. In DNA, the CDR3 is TGCAGCGTTGGAGGTAGCCAGGGTGATCAGCCCCAGCATTTT.

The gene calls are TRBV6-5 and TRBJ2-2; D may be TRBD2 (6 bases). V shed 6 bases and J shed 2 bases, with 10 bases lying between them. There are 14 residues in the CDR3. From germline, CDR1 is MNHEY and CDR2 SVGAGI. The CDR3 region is CASRGGTNTGELFF. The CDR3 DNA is TGTGCCAGCAGAGGCGGGACTAACACCGGGGAGCTGTTTTTT.